This T cell receptor beta chain was sequenced during a study of PD-1 blockade in classical Hodgkin lymphoma (dated by TCRdb to about 2020). Regarding the research as a whole: Nivolumab dosing was 3 mg/kg intravenously every 2 weeks, continuing until either disease progression or unacceptable toxicity. The study used TCR beta sequencing and CyTOF to define a peripheral blood immune signature of response to PD-1 blockade in classical Hodgkin lymphoma.

Taken from the germline V gene, the CDR1 and CDR2 loops are MNHNS and SASEGT. From the cysteine up to the phenylalanine, the CDR3 has a length of 12 residues. The kept DNA is CDR3 alone, 36 bases in frame from the first base. The germline ends are 16 bases apart after V is trimmed by 8 bases and J by 9 bases. As concerns this clone: The clone's antigen remains unknown. The input lacks base qualities; no much larger clone sits a single base away.

The sample's time point label is to be understood as: cycle 4 day 1 (C4D1), after 5 to 7 weeks of nivolumab. Every trial patient had relapsed after autologous stem cell transplantation, and cohorts A, B and C differed in prior brentuximab vedotin exposure. A total of more than 55 patients with relapsed/refractory classical Hodgkin lymphoma made up the trial cohort, and each patient's best overall response was complete response, partial response or progressive disease. Single-agent nivolumab was administered to trial patients in the multi-cohort phase II CheckMate 205 trial. An independent review committee assessed best overall response by applying the 2007 International Working Group response criteria. PBMCs from the trial were collected at three points: immediately before nivolumab initiation (C1D1), and during therapy at cycle 2 day 1 and cycle 4 day 1. Peripheral blood was collected in 8 mL Vacutainer Cell Preparation Tubes, from which PBMCs were isolated by centrifugation and then cryopreserved.

Results the study describes overall, beyond this receptor: CD4+ but not CD8+ TCR diversity rose significantly by C4D1 (p=0.0027 vs p=0.16), most apparent in complete responders (p=0.02). Patients starting nivolumab less than 1 year after ASCT had lower diversity and were excluded from later analyses to avoid confounding by immune reconstitution. Baseline diversity similar to that of newly diagnosed patients was observed in trial patients achieving complete response, whereas significantly lower diversity was observed in partial responders and progressors. Newly diagnosed patients were reported to have lower baseline TCR diversity than healthy donors, and relapsed/refractory patients were reported to have lower baseline TCR diversity still. Only a single clinical trial cohort was studied, and what caused the repertoire differences, possibly disease activity or prior therapy, remained undefined.

The Qiagen DNeasy kit was used to extract genomic DNA from unsorted PBMCs and from the negatively selected CD4+ and CD8+ fractions. Amplification of TCR beta CDR3 regions was done by immunoSEQ multiplex PCR with primers that anneal to V and J segments. A synthetic immune receptor repertoire was used to minimize amplification bias, and any remaining bias was removed computationally after sequencing. The authors' analysis ran thus. Repertoire diversity was quantified as the Shannon entropy index using custom Python scripts. Unsorted, CD4+ and CD8+ repertoires were analyzed separately, except in combined analyses where CD4+ and CD8+ sequences were merged in silico. A clone was considered expanded if an increase in frequency of at least 2-fold after treatment relative to C1D1 was found, and a pseudocount of 0.5 was applied to clones undetected at baseline. Clones with 0 or 1 copy at C1D1 were defined as singleton clones, while clones with 2 or more copies were defined as non-singleton clones. Clones expanded in unsorted samples were annotated as CD4+, CD8+ or unknown by matching protein sequences in sorted samples from the same patient. Wilcoxon tests on paired samples were used to test changes in diversity from C1D1 to C4D1. TCRdb holds this immuneACCESS table with in-frame rearrangements only. Some clones are missing; in checked studies, unresolved V genes explain under half, and the rest has no known cause. That table furnishes V, J and clone size, whereas the DNA furnished D and trimming. The sample table records 99,000 or so clones; over 85% of these occur just once. The leading ten clones occupy around 19% of the sample.

This TCR was sampled from a human donor with classical Hodgkin lymphoma. This chain joins TRBV6-1 to TRBJ2-5, with the D assignment possibly TRBD1 or TRBD2, given 5 matching bases for each. Sequenced material: peripheral blood mononuclear cells (PBMCs), taken before the fourth cycle of nivolumab. For the CDR3, the sequence is CASSQGVGAQYF. The bases are TGTGCCAGCTCCCAGGGAGTGGGGGCCCAGTACTTC.